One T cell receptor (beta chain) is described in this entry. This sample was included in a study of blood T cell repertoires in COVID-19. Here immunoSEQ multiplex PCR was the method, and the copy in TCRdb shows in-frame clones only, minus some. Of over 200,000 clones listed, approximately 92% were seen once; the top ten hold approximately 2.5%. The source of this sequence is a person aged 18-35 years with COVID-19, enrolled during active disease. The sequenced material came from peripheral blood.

The CDR3 DNA reads TGTGCCAGTAGTACCTCAACCGGGACTAGGAGCTCCTACAATGAGCAGTTCTTC. This translates into CASSTSTGTRSSYNEQFF. The genes are TRBV19 and TRBJ2-1, with TRBD2 matching over 8 bases. The CDR3 covers 18 residues. Per the germline V gene, CDR1 is LNHDA and CDR2 is SQIVND (reference sequence). V gave up 4 bases and J gave up 0 bases; unmatched junction bases: 11.